The source of this TCR beta chain is a study of T cell responses to AZD1222 COVID-19 vaccine listed by TCRdb under 2021. Concerning the study at large: AZD1222 recipients given second doses at about 4 weeks or at about 12 weeks were pooled, since spike-specific TCR depth and breadth were not found to differ between the two schedules. Trial participants were enrolled by age into subgroups of 18-55, 56-69 and 70-plus years, and around 150, 29 and 61 TCR-sequenced participants, respectively, were included in these subgroups. TCR sequencing covered 230 to 250 trial participants: 200 to 220 given two doses of AZD1222 and 26 given two doses of MenACWY control vaccine. Beyond this particular receptor, the publication reports: The whole spike protein was spanned by vaccine-associated CD4 TCRs, and dominant responses were seen in regions 160-218 and 743-854. No day 14 peak-response samples were available, so repertoires were characterized only after the peak T cell response. Conclusions about previously exposed vaccinees were limited because only a handful of AZD1222 recipients were SARS-CoV-2 seropositive at baseline. Participants were mostly white British and included more females than males, and it was suggested by the authors that clonal diversity may have been underestimated. Epitopes outside the regions mutated in the B.1.351 and B.1.1.7 variants were reportedly recognized by nearly half of the unique spike-specific TCRs. In the small 56-69-year group, the increase in depth fell short of significance, most likely because of low power. A significant rise in spike-specific TCR breadth and depth was observed after two AZD1222 doses relative to day 0 and relative to MenACWY recipients.

Deletion took 7 bases off V and 6 bases off J, with a span of 19 bases between the germline ends. Its CDR3 holds 14 amino acids, cysteine through phenylalanine. Only CDR3 DNA is held: 42 bases, read in frame from base 1. The germline V gene gives CDR1 as LGHNT and CDR2 as FRNRAP. Notes on this clone: Its antigen is still unknown. No much larger clone is present one base from it, and per-base qualities are unavailable.

The sample's time point, from its label and the paper: baseline before first vaccination. Vaccinee samples were obtained from the UK trials COV001 and COV002, which included a single-blind randomized controlled phase 2/3 trial of AZD1222 (ChAdOx1 nCoV-19) in healthy adults. For TCRbeta chain sequencing, PBMC samples were collected from trial participants at day 0 and at day 28 after the second dose. The CDR3 regions of human TCRbeta chains were analyzed by immunosequencing. The authors' analysis ran thus. Repertoire TCRs were matched against a reference library of SARS-CoV-2-specific TCRs generated with the MIRA antigen-specificity platform. Breadth was defined as the fraction of unique TCRs that were SARS-CoV-2-associated. Depth was defined as the fraction of total T cells that were SARS-CoV-2-associated. Using the MIRA data, each spike-specific TCR was assigned both to the spike region to which the TCR was reactive and to a CD4 or CD8 class. Log10-transformed breadth and depth values were compared by one-way ANOVA with Sidak's multiple comparisons tests. The table was pulled from immuneACCESS by TCRdb, which kept in-frame rearrangements only. Such tables lose some clones; where checked, under half of the loss comes from unresolved V genes, and the rest has no known cause. The DNA gave D and trimming, while V, J and clone size come from that table. This sample lists approximately 150,000 clones; 80% to 90% were detected once. The leading ten clones occupy under 2% of the sample.

This receptor was taken from an adult in good health. The chain was built from TRBV12-5 and TRBJ2-7; perhaps TRBD2 is the D gene, with 6 bases matching. The source material was peripheral blood, sampled on day 0 of AZD1222 vaccination. The CDR3 amino acid sequence is: CASASGLRGSEQYF. The sequence in DNA is TGTGCTAGTGCCTCGGGACTGAGAGGGAGCGAGCAGTACTTC. Extended through the reference TRBV12-5 and TRBJ2-7 proteins, this CDR3 yields the full variable domain: DARVTQTPRHKVTEMGQEVTMRCQPILGHNTVFWYRQTMMQGLELLAYFRNRAPLDDSGMPKDRFSAEMPDATLATLKIQPSEPRDSAVYFCASASGLRGSEQYFGPGTRLTVT.